The present entry profiles one TCR beta chain with its context. Data came from immunoSEQ multiplex PCR; TCRdb stores just in-frame clones and leaves some out. The sample yields over 75,000 clones, about 90% seen once. The CDR3 length is 15 residues. V lost 3 bases and J 0 bases, leaving 8 bases between the germline ends. CDR1 and CDR2 from the germline V gene are KGHSH and LQKENI. This record comes from a study of OX40 agonist ivuxolimab in advanced cancers. About the research overall: Partial response was recorded in three patients: one hepatocellular carcinoma and two cutaneous melanoma cases.

The chain recombines TRBV18 with TRBJ1-4; D is ambiguous. Sample: CD4+ or CD8+ T cells sorted from blood, taken in a trial of the OX40 agonist ivuxolimab. The clonotype was recovered from an adult with an advanced solid tumor such as melanoma, head and neck, liver or kidney cancer. CDR3 region: CASSPTAATNEKLFF. The CDR3 DNA reads TGTGCCAGCTCACCTACAGCGGCAACTAATGAAAAACTGTTTTTT.